Presented here are 21 T cell receptor beta chains from one specimen sequenced in a study of cytomegalovirus exposure and HLA in healthy donors. PCR amplification relied on 60 Vbeta primers (plus 13 Jbeta primers). Clones were read by immunoSEQ multiplex PCR, and TCRdb kept only the in-frame ones, dropping some. Of roughly 70,000 clones in the sample, around 74% were seen once. Sequencing input: PBMCs. All receptors come from a human donor in good health.

The rearrangement links TRBV5-4 to TRBJ1-1; 7 bases fit TRBD1. CDR1 and CDR2 from the germline V gene are SGHNT and YYREEE (reference sequence). The CDR3 has 15 residues. Unmatched junction bases numbered 7, after V lost 4 bases and J lost 1 base. The CDR3 bases are TGTGCCAGCAGCCCTGGGGGGACAGCGAACACTGAAGCTTTCTTT. Encoded protein: CASSPGGTANTEAFF.

This clone was detected only once. The chain is built from TRBV5-1 and TRBJ2-2, with a possible D match to TRBD2 (5 bases). Germline values: CDR1 SGHRS, CDR2 YFSETQ. The V and J ends lost 4 bases and 5 bases respectively, with 12 bases between them. The CDR3 totals 14 residues. The CDR3 spells CASSATGTTGELFF. CDR3 DNA sequence: TGCGCCAGCAGCGCCACGGGAACGACCGGGGAGCTGTTTTTT.

A few counts support this clone. The gene calls are TRBV7-2 and TRBJ2-1, with 9 nucleotides matching TRBD2. J lost 7 bases, V lost 5 bases, and 9 bases had no gene match. The CDR3 spans 15 residues. Germline V gene data show CDR1 as SGHTA and CDR2 as FQGNSA. CDR3 nucleotides: TGTGCCAGCAGCCGCGGGGGGGGCCTCTGGAATGAGCAGTTCTTC. Translating gives CASSRGGGLWNEQFF.

The chain recombines TRBV25-1 with TRBJ1-6; D might be TRBD1 (5 bases). The germline CDR1 and CDR2 sequences are MGHDK and SYGVNS. This CDR3 contains 14 residues. The V end was cut by 9 bases, the J end by 4 bases, with 13 bases between. The DNA for the CDR3 is TGTGCCAGTCAGGGACTCTTATATAATTCACCCCTCCACTTT. As protein: CASQGLLYNSPLHF.

The chain uses TRBV30 and TRBJ2-5, with D maybe TRBD2 (5 bases). The ends were cut back, 3 bases at V and 4 bases at J, with 12 bases in the middle. Germline CDR1 is GTSNPN and CDR2 is SVGIG (reference sequence). This CDR3 has 13 amino acids. For the CDR3, the DNA is TGTGCCTGGAGGTTGGCAGGAGGAGAGACCCAGTACTTC. Its protein is CAWRLAGGETQYF.

CDR3 protein: CASSGQGALPYGYTF. The CDR3, as DNA: TGCGCCAGCAGTGGGCAAGGGGCACTTCCCTATGGCTACACCTTC. The gene calls are TRBV10-2 and TRBJ1-2; possible D gene TRBD1, 5 bases. The CDR3 is 15 residues long. The germline gives CDR1 WSHSY, CDR2 SAAADI. Trimming cost V 4 bases and J 4 bases, with 16 bases left between them.

V and J are TRBV18 and TRBJ1-1; no firm D call. With 1 base removed from V and 5 bases from J, the gap between germline ends came to 17 bases. Germline CDR1 is KGHSH and CDR2 is LQKENI. The CDR3 has 16 residues. CDR3 residues: CASSPREGWGSTEAFF. The CDR3 DNA follows: TGTGCCAGCTCACCACGGGAGGGTTGGGGTTCGACTGAAGCTTTCTTT.

The rearrangement links TRBV6-5 to TRBJ1-1, with D hard to call. The V gene's germline CDR1 is MNHEY and CDR2 SVGAGI. V was cut by 2 bases and J by 5 bases, with 6 bases left in between. The CDR3 contains 12 residues. Written as DNA, the CDR3 is TGTGCCAGCAGTTACGGACTGACTGAAGCTTTCTTT. Amino acid sequence: CASSYGLTEAFF.

The chain links TRBV7-9 to TRBJ1-3; no clear D gene. The germline V gene encodes CDR1 SEHNR and CDR2 FQNEAQ (reference sequence). V lost 1 base to trimming and J lost 4 bases, with 11 bases between them. The CDR3 sequence is 15 residues long. The CDR3 sequence is CASSLGNEPGNTIYF. Written as DNA, the CDR3 is TGTGCCAGCAGCTTAGGCAACGAGCCAGGAAACACCATATATTTT.

This clone was detected a few times. The V gene is TRBV27, the J gene TRBJ2-2; no clear D gene. CDR3 size: 13 residues. Trimming removed 5 bases from V and 5 bases from J, with 9 bases in between. The V gene's germline CDR1 is MNHEY and CDR2 SMNVEV (reference sequence). The DNA for the CDR3 is TGTGCCAGCAGTATCACGCTAACCGGGGAGCTGTTTTTT. The encoded protein is CASSITLTGELFF.

The chain carries TRBV7-2 and TRBJ2-1; a possible D gene is TRBD1 (5 bases). Germline V gene data show CDR1 as SGHTA and CDR2 as FQGNSA. The CDR3 length is 16 residues. The V and J ends lost 2 bases and 4 bases respectively, with 15 bases between them. The DNA for the CDR3 is TGTGCCAGCAGCTTACAGGGTAGTAGGCCATACAATGAGCAGTTCTTC. Amino acid sequence: CASSLQGSRPYNEQFF.

This clone was recorded a few times. The chain employs TRBV10-3 and TRBJ1-1; 8 positions agree with TRBD1. CDR3 size: 16 residues. V dropped 3 bases and J dropped 4; count of bases not matched to a gene: 10. The germline gives CDR1 ENHRY, CDR2 SYGVKD. This CDR3 is CAISELGQGEATEAFF. DNA for the CDR3: TGTGCCATCAGTGAATTAGGACAGGGAGAAGCCACTGAAGCTTTCTTT.

V and J are TRBV15 and TRBJ2-1, with D perhaps TRBD1 (5 bases). The CDR3 loop spans 16 amino acids. Trimming cost V 0 bases and J 8 bases, with 17 bases left between them. From germline, CDR1 is LNHNV and CDR2 YYDKDF (reference sequence). In DNA, the CDR3 is TGTGCCACCAGCAGAGATTGGGGCGGCCTCTCGGATGAGCAGTTCTTC. As protein: CATSRDWGGLSDEQFF.

A note on this clone: One junction end disagrees with the germline gene, perhaps due to a read error. This sequence joins TRBV19 and TRBJ2-6, with 9 bases matching TRBD2. CDR1 LNHDA and CDR2 SQIVND come from the germline V gene (reference sequence). The CDR3 sequence is 14 residues long. The CDR3 region is CASSRVAGVNVLTF. In DNA form, the CDR3 reads TGTGCCAGTAGTAGGGTAGCGGGGGTCAACGTCCTGACTTTC.

This chain uses TRBV27 with TRBJ1-1, with D hard to call. The CDR3 totals 14 residues. Germline loops: CDR1 MNHEY, CDR2 SMNVEV (reference sequence). V shed 7 bases and J shed 3 bases, with 15 bases lying between them. The CDR3 reads CASMGQAGYTEAFF. CDR3 in DNA: TGTGCCAGCATGGGCCAGGCGGGATACACTGAAGCTTTCTTT.

The rearrangement uses TRBV28 and TRBJ2-1, with 14 positions matching TRBD2. This CDR3 contains 16 residues. CDR1 MDHEN and CDR2 SYDVKM come from the germline V gene. Trimming at V came to 5 bases and at J to 5 bases, leaving 5 bases not matched to a gene. The CDR3: CASSPLTSGRDNEQFF. As DNA, the CDR3 is TGTGCCAGCAGTCCCCTGACTAGCGGGAGGGACAATGAGCAGTTCTTC.

The chain uses TRBV19 and TRBJ1-2; 8 positions match TRBD1. V was clipped by 2 bases and J by 3 bases; unmatched bases: 8. Germline values: CDR1 LNHDA, CDR2 SQIVND (reference sequence). The CDR3 loop spans 16 amino acids. The CDR3 reads CASSILPGQGDYGYTF. The CDR3 region has the DNA TGTGCCAGTAGTATACTTCCCGGACAGGGTGACTATGGCTACACCTTC.

The V call is TRBV6-6, the J call TRBJ1-5; tentative D call: TRBD1 (5 bases). Trimming removed 4 bases at V and 0 bases at J, with 13 bases between. Germline CDR1 and CDR2: MNHNY and SVGAGI (reference sequence). The CDR3 is 16 residues long. CDR3 coding DNA: TGTGCCAGCAGTTTATTCGACAGCTATAGCAATCAGCCCCAGCATTTT. It encodes CASSLFDSYSNQPQHF.

This clone was observed a handful of times. The genes are TRBV7-2 and TRBJ1-2; TRBD1 aligns across 8 bases. Trimming at V came to 5 bases and at J to 8 bases, leaving 7 bases not matched to a gene. The CDR3 spans 13 residues. Germline loops: CDR1 SGHTA, CDR2 FQGNSA. CDR3 in DNA: TGTGCCAGCAGCCAGGACAGGGATGGGGGCTACACCTTC. Protein: CASSQDRDGGYTF.

The chain recombines TRBV30 with TRBJ2-7; TRBD2 matches 8 bases. The CDR3 length is 15 residues. CDR1 GTSNPN and CDR2 SVGIG come from the germline V gene (reference sequence). Losses at the gene ends were 3 bases for V and 0 bases for J; bases not matched to a gene: 7. This chain's CDR3 is CAWRRGVSSSYEQYF. CDR3 bases: TGTGCCTGGAGGCGGGGGGTTTCGAGCTCCTACGAGCAGTACTTC.

V and J are TRBV5-6 and TRBJ2-7, with TRBD2 matching over 8 bases. Germline V gene lookup returns CDR1 SGHDT and CDR2 YYEEEE. The length of the CDR3 is 15 residues. V gave up 5 bases and J gave up 2 bases; unmatched junction bases: 9. The CDR3 DNA sequence: TGTGCCAGCAGTACGGCAGGTAGCGGGACCTACGAGCAGTACTTC. This codes for CASSTAGSGTYEQYF.